This TCR beta chain was sequenced in a study of shared clonotypes between healthy human individuals. Study in general: CD4 naive and memory got three plates each, CD8 naive two, CD8 memory one.

For this clone: As yet, its antigen is unknown.

Study findings and constraints: Having only a few donors restricted how much genetic and exposure-history diversity was captured. Generally, naive subsets (rather than memory subsets) showed larger estimated richness.

Sorted-subset replicate PCRs used around 200 ng DNA, some 30,000 T cell genomes. The protocol was immunoSEQ multiplex PCR, while the TCRdb copy is restricted to in-frame clones and leaves out a portion. The table shows millions of clones, with roughly 96% occurring only once. Germline CDR1 LNHDA, CDR2 SQIVND (reference sequence). This CDR3 has 11 amino acids. V gave up 7 bases and J gave up 5 bases; unmatched junction bases: 1. Input material: naive CD4+ T cells sorted from blood. As to subset: CD45RA+ positively selected. The TCR comes from a man between 18 and 29 years old in good health. The chain carries TRBV19 and TRBJ1-2; TRBD1 aligns across 7 bases. CDR3 sequence (DNA): TGTGCCAGTACCAGGGGGTATGGCTACACCTTC. Translated: CASTRGYGYTF.